The 21 T cell receptor beta chains in this list originate from one sample, sequenced in a study of blood T cell repertoires in COVID-19. This table comes from immunoSEQ multiplex PCR, and its TCRdb copy is limited to in-frame clones, with some not included. Among about 150,000 clones listed, approximately 87% were seen once. Sequenced input: peripheral blood. These receptors came from a man at least 80 years old with acute or convalescent COVID-19.

Note on this clone: One end of the junction does not line up with germline, which may come from a read error. The identical CDR3 is also encoded by other nucleotide sequences in the sample. The rearrangement links TRBV3-1 (or the pseudogene TRBV3-2) to TRBJ2-2; TRBD1 agrees at 10 bases. Germline V gene sequence: CDR1 LGHDT, CDR2 YNNKEL (reference sequence). This CDR3 has 16 amino acids. The CDR3 DNA is TGTGCCAGTAGCCTACAGACAGGGGGCGGAACCGGGGAGCTGTTTTTT. Its translation is CASSLQTGGGTGELFF.

The sample holds one count of this clone. One end of the junction fails to match germline, which may point to a read error. The chain links TRBV6-2 or TRBV6-3 to TRBJ1-1; TRBD1 might be the D (5 bases). The CDR3 loop spans 11 amino acids. The V gene's germline CDR1 is MNHEY and CDR2 SVGEGT. DNA of the CDR3: TGTGCCAGCAGTTACCGGGACTCCCGGACCTTT. Its translation: CASSYRDSRTF.

This clone was seen a handful of times. The chain is built from TRBV19 and TRBJ2-1; TRBD1 matches 9 bases. CDR3 length: 14 amino acids. The germline CDR1 and CDR2 sequences are LNHDA and SQIVND (reference sequence). V was clipped by 1 base and J by 6 bases; unmatched bases: 1. The CDR3 bases are TGTGCCAGTAGTATAGGGGACAGGGCCAATGAGCAGTTCTTC. Its protein product is CASSIGDRANEQFF.

The chain recombines TRBV28 with TRBJ1-5; possibly TRBD1 for D (6 bases). Germline values: CDR1 MDHEN, CDR2 SYDVKM. Trimming took off 7 bases at V and 2 bases at J, with 15 bases between the two ends. The CDR3 contains 15 residues. CDR3 sequence reads: CASTQQGGGNQPQHF. The CDR3 coding sequence is TGTGCCAGCACCCAGCAAGGGGGGGGCAATCAGCCCCAGCATTTT.

V gene TRBV18 combines with J gene TRBJ1-1; TRBD1 agrees at 7 bases. This CDR3 has 16 amino acids. Germline trimming cut 6 bases from V and 0 bases from J; bases unmatched to any gene: 10. The germline gives CDR1 KGHSH, CDR2 LQKENI. CDR3 DNA sequence: TGTGCCAGCTCGCTACAGGGGACCGCCATGAACACTGAAGCTTTCTTT. Translation gives CASSLQGTAMNTEAFF.

The rearrangement uses TRBV7-9 and TRBJ2-1, with D possibly being TRBD2 (5 bases). Germline V gives CDR1 SEHNR, CDR2 FQNEAQ (reference sequence). This CDR3 has 17 residues. With 2 bases removed from V and 9 bases from J, the gap between germline ends came to 23 bases. CDR3 nucleotides: TGTGCCAGCAGCTTATCCCTGGGAGTGGTTAGCGAGATTGAGCAGTTCTTC. Amino acid sequence: CASSLSLGVVSEIEQFF.

V usage is TRBV10-3 and J usage is TRBJ2-1; D may be TRBD2 (5 bases). Between the trimmed V and J ends, which lost 4 bases and 7 bases, there was a span of 11 bases. The CDR3 is made up of 13 amino acids. Germline V gene lookup returns CDR1 ENHRY and CDR2 SYGVKD. Written as DNA, the CDR3 is TGTGCCATCAGTGGTATGTCGGGAAATGAGCAGTTCTTC. This codes for CAISGMSGNEQFF.

The count of this clone is one. The gene calls are TRBV25-1 and TRBJ2-3, with D possibly TRBD2 on 6 matching bases. Between the trimmed V and J ends, which lost 6 bases and 2 bases, there was a span of 15 bases. The CDR3 sequence is 15 residues long. CDR1 MGHDK and CDR2 SYGVNS come from the germline V gene. The CDR3 sequence is CASSPPGGLTDTQYF. CDR3 DNA sequence: TGTGCCAGCAGCCCTCCCGGGGGACTCACAGATACGCAGTATTTT.

This clone was seen once. This chain uses TRBV28 with TRBJ1-6; 9 bases fit TRBD1. The CDR3 runs 15 residues. Germline trimming cut 6 bases from V and 10 bases from J; bases unmatched to any gene: 10. Per the germline V gene, CDR1 is MDHEN and CDR2 is SYDVKM. CDR3 sequence (DNA): TGTGCCAGCAGGATCTCCGGGACAGGGTACTCACCCCTCCACTTT. Protein sequence: CASRISGTGYSPLHF.

Here the CDR3 reads CASSQDIGGGLAGGSQYF. The DNA of the CDR3 is TGTGCCAGCAGCCAAGATATTGGGGGTGGGCTAGCGGGAGGTTCGCAGTATTTT. The gene calls are TRBV4-2 and TRBJ2-3; 11 bases map to TRBD2. The CDR3 runs to 18 residues. V was clipped by 0 bases and J by 10 bases; unmatched bases: 15. CDR1 and CDR2 from the germline V gene are LGHNA and YNFKEQ.

The genes are TRBV12-3 or TRBV12-4 and TRBJ2-7; TRBD2 agrees at 7 bases. V lost 6 bases, J lost 2 bases, and 4 bases stayed unmatched. The CDR3 is 13 amino acids. CDR3 coding DNA: TGTGCCAGCAGCCCTACTAGCGCCTACGAGCAGTACTTC. The encoded protein is CASSPTSAYEQYF.

The chain links TRBV12-5 to TRBJ1-6; 7 bases align to TRBD1. V gave up 8 bases and J gave up 7 bases; unmatched junction bases: 5. The CDR3 extends over 13 amino acids. Per germline, CDR1 LGHNT and CDR2 FRNRAP. The CDR3 is CASTKGANSPLHF. The CDR3 region has the DNA TGTGCTAGTACAAAGGGGGCGAATTCACCCCTCCACTTT.

The chain is built from TRBV5-5 and TRBJ1-2; the D is unclear. This CDR3 is 14 amino acids long. Germline assignment: CDR1 SGHKS and CDR2 YYEKEE (reference sequence). The V and J ends lost 0 bases and 3 bases respectively, with 9 bases between them. The CDR3, as DNA: TGTGCCAGCAGCTTGGACAGCATTTACTATGGCTACACCTTC. Translation gives CASSLDSIYYGYTF.

This chain links TRBV10-3 with TRBJ2-1; tentative D call: TRBD2 (6 bases). CDR3 length equals 15 residues. V lost 2 bases to trimming and J lost 9 bases, with 17 bases between them. CDR1 and CDR2 (germline): ENHRY, SYGVKD. The CDR3 reads CAISERERLRSEQFF. CDR3 sequence (DNA): TGTGCCATCAGTGAGCGGGAGCGTCTCCGGAGTGAGCAGTTCTTC.

The rearrangement links TRBV29-1 to TRBJ2-2; 9 bases line up with TRBD2. This CDR3 has 18 amino acids. Trimming removed 5 bases from V and 4 bases from J; junction bases left unmatched: 17. Germline CDR1 and CDR2: SQVTM and ANQGSEA. The CDR3 sequence is CSVLAGGGVKGSTGELFF. The CDR3 DNA reads TGCAGCGTTCTGGCGGGAGGGGGCGTCAAAGGGTCCACCGGGGAGCTGTTTTTT.

The chain employs TRBV5-1 and TRBJ1-6, with no clear D. Trimming removed 1 base from V and 8 bases from J, with 13 bases in between. CDR3 size: 15 residues. Germline V CDR1 and CDR2: SGHRS, YFSETQ. The CDR3 sequence: CASSLSDDTHSPLHF. The CDR3 DNA sequence: TGCGCCAGCAGCTTGTCCGACGACACCCATTCACCCCTCCACTTT.

The table lists this clone with a few counts. This chain connects TRBV10-1 to TRBJ2-1; 9 bases agree with TRBD2. The CDR3 length is 14 residues. Losses at the gene ends were 4 bases for V and 10 bases for J; bases not matched to a gene: 8. Germline assignment: CDR1 WNHNN and CDR2 SYGVQD (reference sequence). The CDR3 sequence is CASSGTRLADEQFF. For the CDR3, the DNA is TGCGCCAGCAGTGGAACCAGACTAGCGGACGAGCAGTTCTTC.

The table lists this clone with a few counts. The chain employs TRBV5-6 and TRBJ2-5; 9 bases are shared with TRBD1. Germline CDR1 reads SGHDT; CDR2 reads YYEEEE. CDR3 length: 15 residues. Losses at the gene ends were 3 bases for V and 10 bases for J; bases not matched to a gene: 13. The CDR3 coding sequence is TGTGCCAGCAGCTCCCGGGACAGGGATCTAGGAAGCCAGTACTTC. Translating it yields CASSSRDRDLGSQYF.

This chain uses TRBV20-1 with TRBJ2-1; tentative D call: TRBD2 (5 bases). The CDR3 sequence is 11 residues long. CDR1 DFQATT and CDR2 SNEGSKA come from the germline V gene (reference sequence). Trimming took 1 base from V and 9 from J, leaving 7 bases between them. CDR3 amino acids: CSARASSEQFF. DNA of the CDR3: TGCAGTGCTAGAGCTAGCAGTGAGCAGTTCTTC.

The gene calls are TRBV5-5 and TRBJ1-5; D is unclear. This CDR3 comprises 13 residues. V dropped 3 bases and J dropped 4 bases, with 8 bases sitting between them. The germline V gene encodes CDR1 SGHKS and CDR2 YYEKEE (reference sequence). The CDR3 nucleotides are TGTGCCAGCAGCTATGAGCCGAATCAGCCCCAGCATTTT. Translating gives CASSYEPNQPQHF.

V and J are TRBV19 and TRBJ1-5, with 7 bases matching TRBD1. Germline V gene lookup returns CDR1 LNHDA and CDR2 SQIVND (reference sequence). V lost 6 bases and J lost 3; bases outside the gene matches: 8. The CDR3 is 15 residues long. CDR3 sequence: CASRPETGYNQPQHF. The CDR3 DNA reads as TGTGCCAGTAGACCAGAGACAGGGTACAATCAGCCCCAGCATTTT.